These T cell receptor beta chains were read from a single sample in a study of blood T cell repertoires in COVID-19. Method: immunoSEQ multiplex PCR; TCRdb's copy keeps in-frame clones and lacks some. The sample carries about 480,000 clones, approximately 90% recorded once. Sequencing was carried out using PBMCs or T cells enriched from blood (not recorded which). The receptors originated from a woman between 18 and 30 years old with acute COVID-19. Each CDR3 is given with its conserved first and last residue. The D gene is left open where the match is weak. Not all rows give a size; the values are once, few, many and, for expanded clones, a class.

D,V,size,J,CDR3,DNA
TRBD1,TRBV7-2,NA,TRBJ1-2,CASTYFDRGPPFNYGYTF,TGTGCCAGCACCTACTTTGACAGGGGGCCCCCCTTTAACTATGGCTACACCTTC
NA,TRBV24-1,NA,TRBJ1-2,CATSSDNFYGYTF,TGTGCCACCTCCTCCGACAATTTCTATGGCTACACCTTC
NA,TRBV5-1,few,TRBJ1-1,CASSVDRGTEAFF,TGCGCCAGCAGCGTAGACAGAGGCACTGAAGCTTTCTTT
NA,TRBV19,once,TRBJ2-5,CASSPRVEYQETQYF,TGTGCCAGTAGTCCCCGGGTTGAGTACCAAGAGACCCAGTACTTC
NA,TRBV28,NA,TRBJ1-6,CASSLYRVSSPLHF,TGTGCCAGCAGTTTGTACAGGGTTTCTTCACCCCTCCACTTT
TRBD1,TRBV7-2,NA,TRBJ1-5,CASSLKGARDQPQHF,TGTGCCAGCAGCTTAAAGGGGGCTCGGGATCAGCCCCAGCATTTT
TRBD2,TRBV6-6,NA,TRBJ2-4,CASSYQTSGGNQMDF,TGTGCCAGCAGTTACCAAACTAGCGGGGGCAATCAAATGGACTTC
TRBD1,TRBV2,NA,TRBJ1-5,CASKPGTGGNQPQHF,TGTGCCAGCAAACCCGGGACAGGGGGCAATCAGCCCCAGCATTTT
TRBD2,TRBV7-3,NA,TRBJ2-7,CASSFGRGAYEQYF,TGTGCCAGCAGCTTCGGGAGGGGCGCCTACGAGCAGTACTTC
TRBD1,TRBV7-6,few,TRBJ1-1,CASSRSQGTEAFF,TGTGCCAGCAGCCGTTCACAGGGGACTGAAGCTTTCTTT
NA,TRBV9,NA,TRBJ1-3,CASSVSGTTSGNTIYF,TGTGCCAGCAGCGTATCCGGGACAACCTCTGGAAACACCATATATTTT
NA,TRBV4-3,NA,TRBJ1-1,CASSQGSGGRDTEAFF,TGCGCCAGCAGCCAGGGATCGGGGGGTAGGGACACTGAAGCTTTCTTT
NA,TRBV28,few,TRBJ1-5,CASRPPGHQNQPQHF,TGTGCCAGCAGACCCCCAGGGCATCAGAATCAGCCCCAGCATTTT
NA,TRBV12-5,once,TRBJ2-2,CASGLVLSARTGELFF,TGTGCTAGTGGTTTGGTACTTAGCGCCCGCACCGGGGAGCTGTTTTTT
NA,TRBV6-5,NA,TRBJ2-1,CASRREYTQFF,TGTGCCAGCAGGAGGGAGTATACCCAGTTCTTC
TRBD1,TRBV5-6,once,TRBJ1-5,CASSLGTGAEPQHF,TGTGCCAGCAGCTTGGGTACAGGGGCCGAGCCCCAGCATTTT
TRBD2,TRBV27,once,TRBJ2-3,CASLAGAKNTQYF,TGTGCCAGTCTAGCGGGAGCGAAAAATACGCAGTATTTT
NA,TRBV19,NA,TRBJ1-1,CASRWGTMNTEAFF,TGTGCCAGTAGATGGGGGACAATGAACACTGAAGCTTTCTTT
NA,TRBV13,once,TRBJ1-3,CASSLGGNTIYF,TGTGCCAGCAGCTTAGGGGGCAACACCATATATTTT
NA,TRBV19,NA,TRBJ2-7,CASSPRSYEQYF,TGTGCCAGTAGTCCCCGGAGCTACGAGCAGTACTTC
NA,TRBV4-1,NA,TRBJ1-3,CASSQVSGVGNTIYF,TGCGCCAGCAGCCAAGTGTCAGGGGTTGGAAACACCATATATTTT
NA,TRBV28,NA,TRBJ1-4,CASSPHRVPNEKLFF,TGTGCCAGCAGCCCGCACAGGGTACCTAATGAAAAACTGTTTTTT
NA,TRBV5-5,NA,TRBJ1-5,CASSLGAGYGQPQHF,TGTGCCAGCAGCTTGGGGGCAGGCTATGGTCAGCCCCAGCATTTT
TRBD2,TRBV7-8,NA,TRBJ2-1,CASSRARGGRYNEQFF,TGTGCCAGCAGCCGGGCGCGGGGGGGGCGTTACAATGAGCAGTTCTTC
NA,TRBV21-1,NA,TRBJ2-7,CASSKKVNGASYEQYF,TGTGCCAGCAGCAAAAAAGTTAACGGAGCCTCCTACGAGCAGTACTTC
TRBD1,TRBV11-2,NA,TRBJ1-1,CASSLTGTGAPNTEAFF,TGTGCCAGCAGCTTGACCGGGACAGGGGCCCCGAACACTGAAGCTTTCTTT
TRBD1,TRBV12-3/TRBV12-4,NA,TRBJ2-7,CASSLETGAEQYF,TGTGCCAGCAGTTTAGAGACAGGGGCCGAGCAGTACTTC
TRBD2,TRBV15,NA,TRBJ2-5,CATSRPGGGETQYF,TGTGCCACCAGCAGGCCGGGGGGAGGGGAGACCCAGTACTTC
TRBD2,TRBV3-1/TRBV3-2,NA,TRBJ2-2,CASSPSLQRGSTGELFF,TGTGCCAGCAGCCCGTCCCTCCAGCGGGGGAGCACCGGGGAGCTGTTTTTT
NA,TRBV29-1,NA,TRBJ2-1,CSTAISGYNEQFF,TGCAGCACCGCTATTAGCGGTTACAATGAGCAGTTCTTC
NA,TRBV7-7,NA,TRBJ2-2,CASSLPRKANTGELFF,TGTGCCAGCAGCTTGCCTAGAAAGGCGAACACCGGGGAGCTGTTTTTT
NA,TRBV29-1,NA,TRBJ1-1,CSVRGGSTEAFF,TGCAGCGTGAGGGGGGGCTCCACTGAAGCTTTCTTT
TRBD1,TRBV9,NA,TRBJ1-1,CASSGSGTGDTEAFF,TGTGCCAGCAGCGGTTCCGGGACAGGCGACACTGAAGCTTTCTTT
NA,TRBV19,NA,TRBJ1-5,CASKSRGGRNQPQHF,TGTGCCAGTAAATCTAGGGGAGGTCGCAATCAGCCCCAGCATTTT
TRBD1,TRBV6-1,NA,TRBJ1-5,CASSEGTGSEPQHF,TGTGCCAGCAGTGAAGGGACAGGGTCGGAGCCCCAGCATTTT
TRBD2,TRBV10-3,NA,TRBJ2-1,CAISERAGEVEQFF,TGTGCCATCAGTGAGAGGGCGGGAGAGGTTGAGCAGTTCTTC
NA,TRBV11-2,NA,TRBJ2-5,CASSLVDSPPGTQYF,TGTGCCAGCAGCTTAGTGGACAGTCCACCGGGGACCCAGTACTTC
NA,TRBV18,NA,TRBJ2-7,CASSPGDTAYEQYF,TGTGCCAGCTCACCGGGGGACACTGCCTACGAGCAGTACTTC
NA,TRBV7-9,NA,TRBJ1-1,CASSRGGLNTEAFF,TGTGCCAGCAGCCGGGGGGGATTGAACACTGAAGCTTTCTTT
NA,TRBV30,NA,TRBJ1-5,CAWSLPSGPGVAQHF,TGTGCCTGGAGCTTACCGTCTGGACCCGGGGTGGCCCAGCATTTT
NA,TRBV21-1,NA,TRBJ1-5,CASSPQEDRINQPQHF,TGTGCCAGCAGCCCCCAGGAGGACAGGATCAATCAGCCCCAGCATTTT
NA,TRBV28,NA,TRBJ1-2,CASSNYGYTF,TGTGCCAGCAGCAATTATGGCTACACCTTC
NA,TRBV29-1,NA,TRBJ2-4,CSVAREDSLIQYF,TGCAGCGTTGCTCGGGAGGACAGTCTCATTCAGTACTTC
TRBD1,TRBV19,NA,TRBJ2-3,CASRTGTGITDTQYF,TGTGCCAGTAGAACCGGGACAGGGATCACAGATACGCAGTATTTT
TRBD1,TRBV12-3/TRBV12-4,NA,TRBJ2-5,CASRLTGVETQYF,TGTGCCAGCAGGCTGACAGGGGTTGAGACCCAGTACTTC
TRBD1,TRBV19,NA,TRBJ1-1,CASSDRDRANTEAFF,TGTGCCAGTAGTGACCGGGACAGGGCGAACACTGAAGCTTTCTTT
NA,TRBV3-1/TRBV3-2,NA,TRBJ2-2,CASSQDLSGQGRPPGELFF,TGTGCCAGCAGCCAAGATCTATCAGGGCAGGGAAGACCTCCCGGGGAGCTGTTTTTT
NA,TRBV9,once,TRBJ1-1,CASSVGQMNTEAFF,TGTGCCAGCAGCGTAGGGCAGATGAACACTGAAGCTTTCTTT
NA,TRBV6-5,NA,TRBJ2-7,CASSYAGSEQYF,TGTGCCAGCAGTTATGCGGGGAGCGAGCAGTACTTC
TRBD1,TRBV5-6,NA,TRBJ2-3,CASSPGTGGSDTQYF,TGTGCCAGCAGCCCCGGGACAGGGGGCTCAGATACGCAGTATTTT
TRBD2,TRBV5-1,NA,TRBJ2-1,CASSAANLAGVGEQFF,TGCGCCAGCAGCGCAGCGAATCTAGCGGGAGTGGGTGAGCAGTTCTTC
NA,TRBV27,NA,TRBJ2-7,CASSLSITYSSYEQYF,TGTGCCAGCAGTTTATCGATCACCTATTCTTCCTACGAGCAGTACTTC
NA,TRBV19,NA,TRBJ1-5,CASSIRDQPQHF,TGTGCCAGTAGTATCCGGGATCAGCCCCAGCATTTT
TRBD1,TRBV18,NA,TRBJ1-4,CASSPAGGSGALFF,TGTGCCAGCTCTCCCGCAGGGGGCTCCGGGGCACTGTTTTTT
NA,TRBV6-5,NA,TRBJ2-5,CASSSGGAGKETQYF,TGTGCCAGCAGTTCTGGGGGGGCCGGGAAAGAGACCCAGTACTTC